One T cell receptor (beta chain) is described in this entry. Its target is not known. These data come from a study of cytomegalovirus exposure and HLA in healthy donors. Study observations and caveats: The investigators catalogued some 160 TCR beta chains as cytomegalovirus-associated. A few CMV-associated chains were confirmed in vitro to be specific for CMV antigens. Donors belonging to an Asian-associated ancestry cluster reportedly showed fewer N-insertions in productive TCRs than the 666-donor mean, according to what a later analysis found. Researchers reported from a later analysis that most CMV-associated TCR beta chains appeared HLA-restricted.

Primers: 60 Vbeta forward and 13 Jbeta reverse. Using immunoSEQ multiplex PCR, the repertoire was profiled, and TCRdb retains in-frame clones only, with some absent. Here the sample spans 180,000 or so clones, approximately 79% being singletons. Sequenced material: PBMCs. The origin of this receptor is a man aged 45-65 years in good health and CMV-seropositive.

The DNA for the CDR3 is TGTGCCAGCAGTTTTCTTAGTCCGGACTCTTCGTCCTACGAGCAGTACTTC. Protein product: CASSFLSPDSSSYEQYF. The gene calls are TRBV28 and TRBJ2-7, with D possibly being TRBD2 (5 bases). This CDR3 is built from 17 residues. The germline V gene encodes CDR1 MDHEN and CDR2 SYDVKM. V was shortened by 3 bases and J by 1 base, with 19 bases between the two germline ends.